Following are 2 T cell receptor beta chains from one sample sequenced in a study of blood T cell repertoires in COVID-19. TCRdb's copy holds only in-frame clones and misses some; the assay was immunoSEQ multiplex PCR. Of about 400,000 clones in the sample, about 85% were seen once. Sequencing input: PBMCs or T cells enriched from blood (not recorded which). All receptors derive from a woman between 18 and 29 years old with acute COVID-19.

The genes are TRBV19 and TRBJ1-1, with unresolved D. The CDR3 length is 16 residues. Germline CDR1 LNHDA, CDR2 SQIVND (reference sequence). V lost 5 bases, J lost 4 bases, and 20 bases lay in between. The CDR3 DNA follows: TGTGCCAGTAGTCCACCTTATCTCTTTGGGAGCACTGAAGCTTTCTTT. Amino acid sequence: CASSPPYLFGSTEAFF.

This chain uses TRBV6-5 with TRBJ2-7, with 7 nucleotides matching TRBD1. The CDR3 has 14 amino acids. CDR1 is MNHEY, CDR2 SVGAGI, per germline. Trimming removed 5 bases from V and 1 base from J; junction bases left unmatched: 5. The CDR3 DNA reads TGTGCCAGCAGTCGACAGGGCCTTTCCTACGAGCAGTACTTC. Protein product: CASSRQGLSYEQYF.